The rows below give T cell receptor beta chains drawn from one sample of a study of OX40 agonist ivuxolimab in advanced cancers. Clones were read by immunoSEQ multiplex PCR, and TCRdb kept only the in-frame ones, dropping some. The repertoire holds 35,000 to 45,000 clones, with roughly four fifths as singletons. The sequencing used CD4+ or CD8+ T cells sorted from blood, collected in a trial of the OX40 agonist ivuxolimab. The source is an adult with an advanced solid tumor such as melanoma, head and neck, liver or kidney cancer. The CDR3 runs from the conserved cysteine through the conserved F or W. A D gene is named only where the DNA matches it firmly. Clone size appears in some rows only: once, few, many, or a class for an expanded clone.

v_gene	len	abundance	j_gene	d_gene	CDR3nt	CDR3aa
TRBV28	13	-	TRBJ1-1	-	TGTGCCAGCAGTTTTGGGGGATTGACTGAAGCTTTCTTT	CASSFGGLTEAFF
TRBV7-8	19	-	TRBJ1-6	-	TGTGCCAGCAGCTTCTACAGGGAGGGCCTCAGCTCCTATAATTCACCCCTCCACTTT	CASSFYREGLSSYNSPLHF
TRBV4-3	14	-	TRBJ2-5	-	TGCGCCAGCAGCCAAGAGACAGGCAGAGAGACCCAGTACTTC	CASSQETGRETQYF
TRBV18	14	-	TRBJ1-1	-	TGTGCCAGCTCACCGGGCGGGGTCTTCACTGAAGCTTTCTTT	CASSPGGVFTEAFF
TRBV7-8	15	-	TRBJ1-2	TRBD1	TGTGCCAGCAGCCCCACAGGGGGCGGTGACTATGGCTACACCTTC	CASSPTGGGDYGYTF
TRBV6-5	13	-	TRBJ1-5	-	TGTGCCACCAGACTTGATAGCAATCAGCCCCAGCATTTT	CATRLDSNQPQHF
TRBV30	14	few	TRBJ2-3	TRBD2	TGTGCCTGGAGCGGGGGACTAGCGGGGAGTACGCAGTATTTT	CAWSGGLAGSTQYF
TRBV5-1	16	-	TRBJ2-2	TRBD2	TGCGCCAGCAGCGCAAGACTAGCGGCGAACACCGGGGAGCTGTTTTTT	CASSARLAANTGELFF
TRBV7-2	14	-	TRBJ2-3	TRBD1	TGTGCCAGCAGCCCCGGGACAGGGACAGATACGCAGTATTTT	CASSPGTGTDTQYF
TRBV10-3	13	once	TRBJ2-5	-	TGTGCCATCAGTGAACGGATTCAAGAGACCCAGTACTTC	CAISERIQETQYF
TRBV15	13	-	TRBJ1-1	-	TGTGCCACCAGCAGAGGGGTAATCACTGAAGCTTTCTTT	CATSRGVITEAFF
TRBV6-5	15	few	TRBJ2-3	-	TGTGCCAGCAGTATTAGACAAGTAGGAGCAGATACGCAGTATTTT	CASSIRQVGADTQYF
TRBV19	15	-	TRBJ2-1	TRBD1	TGTGCCAGTAGTCCGTCGGGACAGAGCTACAATGAGCAGTTCTTC	CASSPSGQSYNEQFF
TRBV7-3	14	-	TRBJ2-1	-	TGTGCCAGCAGCCCCGGGACACAAAACAATGAGCAGTTCTTC	CASSPGTQNNEQFF
TRBV4-3	15	-	TRBJ2-2	-	TGCGCCAGCAGCCGAGGGGACACTAACACCGGGGAGCTGTTTTTT	CASSRGDTNTGELFF
TRBV7-9	10	once	TRBJ1-2	-	TGTGCAACGGACAACTATGGCTACACCTTC	CATDNYGYTF
TRBV11-2	14	-	TRBJ2-7	TRBD2	TGTGCCAGCAGCTTAGTCACTAGCGGCTACGAGCAGTACTTC	CASSLVTSGYEQYF
TRBV2	15	-	TRBJ2-4	-	TGTGCCAGCAGTGAGGAGAAAGTAGCCAAAAACATTCAGTACTTC	CASSEEKVAKNIQYF
TRBV4-1	14	-	TRBJ2-3	TRBD2	TGCGCCAGCAGAGGACTAGCGGGAGTTGGTACGCAGTATTTT	CASRGLAGVGTQYF
TRBV2	13	-	TRBJ2-7	TRBD1	TGTGCCAGCAGGTCGGGACAGGAATACGAGCAGTACTTC	CASRSGQEYEQYF